The next 26 T cell receptor beta chains were all read from a single sample in a study of Ad26.COV2.S vaccination and SARS-CoV-2 variants. Sequencing was performed with immunoSEQ multiplex PCR; in TCRdb, only in-frame clones are kept and a portion is missing. The data hold roughly 320,000 clones, with roughly 87% observed a single time. Noted treatment: over 15 received Ad26.COV2.S at low or high dose, single or two shots; five or six received placebo; per-sample allocation not given. After the first vaccine or placebo injection, samples were drawn on day 63. The sample consisted of peripheral blood, taken in a trial of Ad26.COV2.S vaccine versus placebo. These receptors were collected from a person aged 18-60 years who received the Ad26.COV2.S COVID-19 vaccine or a placebo.

CDR3 loop: CASSQRSGSSGNTIYF. The CDR3 DNA is TGTGCCAGCAGTCAGCGTTCGGGGAGCTCTGGAAACACCATATATTTT. This sequence joins TRBV27 and TRBJ1-3; D remains ambiguous. The CDR3 runs to 16 residues. V was clipped by 5 bases and J by 0 bases, with 14 bases between them. Germline lookup yields CDR1 MNHEY and CDR2 SMNVEV (reference sequence).

V is TRBV5-1 and J is TRBJ2-1, with TRBD2 as a possible D gene (6 bases). The ends were cut back, 3 bases at V and 0 bases at J, with 13 bases in the middle. This CDR3 region has 16 residues. Germline V gene lookup returns CDR1 SGHRS and CDR2 YFSETQ. CDR3 region: CASSSGDGSSYNEQFF. CDR3 in DNA: TGCGCCAGCAGCTCCGGGGACGGGAGCTCCTACAATGAGCAGTTCTTC.

The J gene is TRBJ1-1, the V gene TRBV11-2, with D perhaps TRBD1 (5 bases). This CDR3 comprises 16 residues. Trimming left V 4 bases short and J 0 bases short, with 15 bases between. From germline, CDR1 is SGHAT and CDR2 FQNNGV. CDR3 loop: CASSWGRDRLNTEAFF. The DNA for the CDR3 is TGTGCCAGCAGCTGGGGGAGGGATAGATTGAACACTGAAGCTTTCTTT.

The V gene is TRBV7-9, the J gene TRBJ1-1; no clear D gene. V dropped 3 bases and J dropped 7 bases, with 15 bases sitting between them. Germline V gene lookup returns CDR1 SEHNR and CDR2 FQNEAQ (reference sequence). The CDR3 spans 14 residues. The CDR3 loop reads CASSLEGLFGEAFF. For the CDR3, the DNA is TGTGCCAGCAGCTTGGAAGGGCTCTTTGGTGAAGCTTTCTTT.

On this clone itself: The sample carries other DNA sequences with the same CDR3. CDR3 nucleotides: TGTGCCAGCAGCTTAGGGGGCTCCCCCTCCTACGAGCAGTACTTC. The encoded protein is CASSLGGSPSYEQYF. The chain couples TRBV13 to TRBJ2-7; D gene ambiguous. Germline lookup yields CDR1 PRHDT and CDR2 FYEKMQ (reference sequence). This CDR3 is 15 amino acids long. V gave up 0 bases and J gave up 0 bases, with 9 bases separating them.

The V call is TRBV6-5, the J call TRBJ2-7; D remains unclear. The CDR3 length is 13 residues. Trimming took 2 bases from V and 3 from J, leaving 8 bases between them. The germline V gene has CDR1 MNHEY and CDR2 SVGAGI. CDR3 sequence: CASSYEANYEQYF. The CDR3 DNA reads as TGTGCCAGCAGTTACGAGGCCAACTACGAGCAGTACTTC.

This clone has more than one count but fewer than ten. V usage is TRBV4-3 and J usage is TRBJ2-7; 8 bases are shared with TRBD2. V gave up 1 base and J gave up 3 bases; unmatched junction bases: 2. The CDR3 runs 14 residues. Germline CDR1 and CDR2: LGHNA and YSLEER. CDR3 coding DNA: TGCGCCAGCAGCCAAGCGGGGGGGGACTACGAGCAGTACTTC. It yields the protein CASSQAGGDYEQYF.

This clone showed up just a few times. The chain combines TRBV24-1 with TRBJ2-7; D may be TRBD1 or TRBD2 (6 bases each). CDR3 size: 14 residues. Germline values: CDR1 KGHDR, CDR2 SFDVKD. V lost 12 bases to trimming and J lost 1 base, with 18 bases between them. The CDR3 loop reads CAARGAGESYEQYF. The CDR3 nucleotides are TGTGCCGCTAGGGGGGCAGGGGAGTCCTACGAGCAGTACTTC.

The V gene is TRBV4-2, the J gene TRBJ1-2; D gene uncertain. Germline V lookup: CDR1 LGHNA, CDR2 YNFKEQ. Trimming removed 0 bases from V and 5 bases from J, with 10 bases in between. This CDR3 is 14 amino acids long. The DNA of the CDR3 is TGTGCCAGCAGCCAAGAGCCGGGGTTGTATGGCTACACCTTC. As protein: CASSQEPGLYGYTF.

The chain combines TRBV28 with TRBJ2-1, with 11 bases fitting TRBD2. V dropped 5 bases and J dropped 7; count of bases not matched to a gene: 7. Germline assignment: CDR1 MDHEN and CDR2 SYDVKM. The CDR3 extends over 15 amino acids. The CDR3 DNA reads as TGTGCCAGCAGTATACCGGGACTAGCGGAAAATGAGCAGTTCTTC. Amino acids: CASSIPGLAENEQFF.

The rearrangement uses TRBV5-1 and TRBJ2-7, with D perhaps matching TRBD2 (6 bases). The V end was cut by 4 bases, the J end by 5 bases, with 22 bases between. The CDR3 covers 16 residues. CDR1 is SGHRS, CDR2 YFSETQ, per germline. The CDR3 DNA is TGCGCCAGCAGCGGAACCACCGGGACTGGAAAGGACGAGCAGTACTTC. Residues: CASSGTTGTGKDEQYF. The full variable domain, rest sourced from reference TRBV5-1 and TRBJ2-7, is KAGVTQTPRYLIKTRGQQVTLSCSPISGHRSVSWYQQTPGQGLQFLFEYFSETQRNKGNFPGRFSGRQFSNSRSEMNVSTLELGDSALYLCASSGTTGTGKDEQYFGPGTRLTVT.

The chain employs TRBV11-2 and TRBJ2-7; tentatively, D is TRBD2 (6 bases). V was pared by 5 bases and J by 7 bases, with 9 bases between. The CDR3 is 11 amino acids. CDR1 and CDR2 (germline): SGHAT, FQNNGV. This CDR3 is CASSIGLEQYF. As DNA, the CDR3 is TGTGCCAGCAGCATCGGACTAGAGCAGTACTTC.

V is TRBV14 and J is TRBJ1-1, with D hard to call. V lost 3 bases, J lost 1 base, and 18 bases lay in between. Germline loops: CDR1 SGHDN, CDR2 FVKESK. CDR3 length: 17 residues. CDR3 region: CASSQDVGSGWNTEAFF. DNA of the CDR3: TGTGCCAGCAGCCAGGATGTAGGGAGTGGGTGGAACACTGAAGCTTTCTTT.

This chain uses TRBV3-1 (or the pseudogene TRBV3-2) with TRBJ2-7; TRBD2 matches 10 bases. With V trimmed by 0 bases and J by 10 bases, 9 bases remained unmatched. Germline V lookup: CDR1 LGHDT, CDR2 YNNKEL (reference sequence). CDR3 length: 15 residues. CDR3 DNA sequence: TGTGCCAGCAGCCAAGATCGGGATAGCGGGGGGCACCAGTACTTC. Translation gives CASSQDRDSGGHQYF.

This chain links TRBV5-6 with TRBJ1-1; weak D call: TRBD1 (6 bases). Germline CDR1 is SGHDT and CDR2 is YYEEEE. V lost 1 base, J lost 1 base, and 14 bases lay in between. CDR3 length equals 16 residues. CDR3 region: CASSLSVWGRNTEAFF. CDR3 nucleotide sequence: TGTGCCAGCAGCTTGTCGGTATGGGGGCGGAACACTGAAGCTTTCTTT.

The CDR3 nucleotides are TGCGCCAGCAGCTGGGACAGGGGGCAAACTGAAGCTTTCTTT. Residues: CASSWDRGQTEAFF. The V call is TRBV10-2, the J call TRBJ1-1; TRBD1 agrees at 12 bases. Trimming at V came to 6 bases and at J to 5 bases, leaving 4 bases not matched to a gene. The CDR3 length is 14 residues. The germline CDR1 and CDR2 sequences are WSHSY and SAAADI.

This clone was seen a few times. The chain is built from TRBV4-1 and TRBJ1-2; D possibly corresponds to TRBD1 (5 bases). Germline values: CDR1 MGHRA, CDR2 YSYEKL. The CDR3 totals 14 residues. V was shortened by 0 bases and J by 7 bases, with 12 bases between the two germline ends. CDR3 sequence reads: CASSQDRGGSGYTF. The CDR3 DNA sequence: TGCGCCAGCAGCCAAGATCGTGGGGGTAGTGGCTACACCTTC.

This clone was counted many times. The chain couples TRBV19 to TRBJ1-5, with D possibly matching TRBD1 (6 bases). The V gene lost 9 bases and the J gene lost 0 bases, with 15 bases spanning the gap. The CDR3 has 15 amino acids. Germline CDR1 and CDR2: LNHDA and SQIVND (reference sequence). This chain's CDR3 is CASDTGQISNQPQHF. The CDR3 DNA is TGTGCCAGCGATACCGGACAGATTAGCAATCAGCCCCAGCATTTT.

The chain employs TRBV7-2 and TRBJ2-7, with D hard to call. V was clipped by 4 bases and J by 6 bases, with 10 bases between them. The germline CDR1 and CDR2 sequences are SGHTA and FQGNSA. CDR3 size: 12 residues. The CDR3: CASSSPPLEQYF. CDR3 DNA: TGTGCCAGCAGCTCACCCCCCCTCGAGCAGTACTTC.

This sequence joins TRBV5-6 and TRBJ2-2, with TRBD1 identical over 9 bases. This CDR3 is built from 16 residues. Germline V lookup: CDR1 SGHDT, CDR2 YYEEEE. The ends lost 4 bases at V and 1 base at J; junction bases unmatched: 5. CDR3 DNA: TGTGCCAGCAGCGACCGGGACAGGGTGAACACCGGGGAGCTGTTTTTT. Translation gives CASSDRDRVNTGELFF.

This chain links TRBV21-1 with TRBJ2-2; the D call in the table, TRBD1, was not verified against the DNA. TRBV21-1 is assigned pseudogene status. CDR3 size: 18 residues. CDR3: CASSKTCWTDPPGGELFF. The CDR3 nucleotides are TGTGCCAGCAGCAAAACCTGCTGGACAGATCCCCCCGGGGGGGAGCTGTTTTTT.

The chain joins TRBV2 to TRBJ1-2; 10 bases map to TRBD1. CDR1 is SNHLY and CDR2 is FYNNEI in the germline V gene. The CDR3 contains 14 residues. V lost 5 bases, J lost 2 bases, and 2 bases stayed unmatched. CDR3 DNA sequence: TGTGCCAGCAGTCTGGGACAGGGGAACTATGGCTACACCTTC. It is translated as CASSLGQGNYGYTF.

Details on this clone: Other DNA variants within this sample encode the same CDR3. The rearrangement uses TRBV19 and TRBJ1-1; D is perhaps TRBD1 (6 bases). This CDR3 has 12 residues. Germline V gene lookup returns CDR1 LNHDA and CDR2 SQIVND (reference sequence). V was clipped by 9 bases and J by 0 bases, with 8 bases between them. The CDR3 DNA reads TGTGCCAGCGGGGGCTTGAACACTGAAGCTTTCTTT. Amino acids: CASGGLNTEAFF.

J is TRBJ2-1 and V is TRBV7-9; 8 nucleotides line up with TRBD2. Unmatched junction bases numbered 7, after V lost 0 bases and J lost 0 bases. The CDR3 runs 18 residues. Germline CDR1 SEHNR, CDR2 FQNEAQ (reference sequence). CDR3 loop: CASSLAPPGGPSYNEQFF. As DNA, the CDR3 is TGTGCCAGCAGCTTAGCCCCTCCGGGGGGGCCCTCCTACAATGAGCAGTTCTTC. Full variable domain (rest looked up from reference TRBV7-9 and TRBJ2-1): DTGVSQNPRHKITKRGQNVTFRCDPISEHNRLYWYRQTLGQGPEFLTYFQNEAQLEKSRLLSDRFSAERPKGSFSTLEIQRTEQGDSAMYLCASSLAPPGGPSYNEQFFGPGTRLTVL.

The genes are TRBV6-1 and TRBJ1-5; D is perhaps TRBD1 (5 bases). The CDR3 consists of 16 residues. With 4 bases removed from V and 6 bases from J, the gap between germline ends came to 19 bases. The germline V gene encodes CDR1 MNHNS and CDR2 SASEGT. The CDR3 region is CASSAPDPVRGQPQHF. DNA for the CDR3: TGTGCCAGCAGTGCCCCGGACCCTGTTAGGGGTCAGCCCCAGCATTTT.

CDR3 DNA: TGCGCCAGCAGCACGGGACTAGCGAACACCGGGGAGCTGTTTTTT. Translated: CASSTGLANTGELFF. The V and J genes are TRBV4-1 and TRBJ2-2, with 8 bases that match TRBD2. There are 15 residues in the CDR3. V lost 5 bases, J lost 0 bases, and 2 bases stayed unmatched. The V gene's germline CDR1 is MGHRA and CDR2 YSYEKL.